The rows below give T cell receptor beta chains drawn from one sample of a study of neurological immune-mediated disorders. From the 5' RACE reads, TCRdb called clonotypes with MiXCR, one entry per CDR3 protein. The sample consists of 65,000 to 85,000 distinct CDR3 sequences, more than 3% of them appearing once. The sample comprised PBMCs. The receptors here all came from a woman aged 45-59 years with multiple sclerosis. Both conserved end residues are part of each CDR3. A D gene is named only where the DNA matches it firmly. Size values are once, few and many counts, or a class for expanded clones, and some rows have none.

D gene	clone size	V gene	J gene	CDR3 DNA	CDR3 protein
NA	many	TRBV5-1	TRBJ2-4	TGCGCCAGCAGCTTGGAGACGGGGGGCGAGGCCAAAAACATTCAGTACTTC	CASSLETGGEAKNIQYF
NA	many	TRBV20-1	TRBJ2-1	TGCAGTGCTTATTACAATCAGGGGATCGGGAGCTCCTACAATGAGCAGTTCTTC	CSAYYNQGIGSSYNEQFF
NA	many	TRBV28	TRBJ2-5	TGTGCCAGCGGAGTGAGGGGCCAGTACTTC	CASGVRGQYF
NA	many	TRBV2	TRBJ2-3	TGTGCCAGCAGTGTTCACAGCACAGATACGCAGTATTTT	CASSVHSTDTQYF
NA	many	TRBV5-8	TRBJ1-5	TGTGCCAGCAGCTCCTTTTCGGGTTGGGGTGGCAATCAGCCCCAGCATTTT	CASSSFSGWGGNQPQHF
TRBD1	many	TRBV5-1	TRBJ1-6	TGCGCCACCCGGGACAGTGCAAATTCACCCCTCCACTTT	CATRDSANSPLHF
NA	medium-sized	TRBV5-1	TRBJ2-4	TGCGCCAGCAGCTTGGTCGTGGAGGGGAGATTTCAAAACATTCAGTACTTC	CASSLVVEGRFQNIQYF
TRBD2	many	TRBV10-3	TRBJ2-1	TGTGCCATCAGTGAGGCTAGCGGGACCAATGAGCAGTTCTTC	CAISEASGTNEQFF
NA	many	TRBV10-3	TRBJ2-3	TGTGCCATCAGTGAGGGGCCGAGACCAGATACGCAGTATTTT	CAISEGPRPDTQYF
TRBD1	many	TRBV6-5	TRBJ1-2	TGTGCCAGCAGAAGACAGGGCCTCTATGGCTACACCTTC	CASRRQGLYGYTF
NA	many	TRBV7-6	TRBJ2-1	TGTGCCAGCAGCCCCCGGACGGGACCCCTTATGAATGAGCAGTTCTTC	CASSPRTGPLMNEQFF
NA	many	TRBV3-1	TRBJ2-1	TGTGCCAGCAGCTTCCTATGGAGAGCGGCTAGCTCCTACAATGAGCAGTTCTTC	CASSFLWRAASSYNEQFF
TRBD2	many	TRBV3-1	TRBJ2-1	TGTGCCAGCAGTCCCTGGCGGGGGGTCTACAATGAGCAGTTCTTC	CASSPWRGVYNEQFF
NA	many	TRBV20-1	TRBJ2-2	TGCAGTGCCGCCTTCGAGGGCGCCGGGGAGCTGTTTTTT	CSAAFEGAGELFF
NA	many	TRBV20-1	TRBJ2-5	TGCAGTGCTAGAGTGTCGCAGGGAAGCGAGACCCAGTACTTC	CSARVSQGSETQYF
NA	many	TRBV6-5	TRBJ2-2	TGTGCCAGCAGTTACTCGTTAAGGACCGGGGAGCTGTTTTTT	CASSYSLRTGELFF
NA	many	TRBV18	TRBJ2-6	TGTGCCAGCTCACCACCCTCGAGCGGTGATAGGAGGGCCAACGTCCTGACTTTC	CASSPPSSGDRRANVLTF
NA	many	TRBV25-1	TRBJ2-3	TGTGCCAGCAGTGAACGGGTAGGGACTAGCACAGATACGCAGTATTTT	CASSERVGTSTDTQYF
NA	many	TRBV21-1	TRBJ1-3	TGTGCCAGCAGCAAAAGGGGAGGCGGGGCGGCCTCTGGAAACACCATATATTTT	CASSKRGGGAASGNTIYF
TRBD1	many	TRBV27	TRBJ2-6	TGTGCCAGCAGTCCCCTGGCCGGGACAGGGGGCACTGGGGCCAACGTCCTGACTTTC	CASSPLAGTGGTGANVLTF
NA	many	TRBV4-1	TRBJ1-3	TGCGCCAGCAGCCAAGATGTGTCCAGGATCTCTGGAAACACCATATATTTT	CASSQDVSRISGNTIYF
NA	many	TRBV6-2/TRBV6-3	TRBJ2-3	TGTGCCAGCAGTTACGTACGCGGGGGCCGCACAGATACGCAGTATTTT	CASSYVRGGRTDTQYF
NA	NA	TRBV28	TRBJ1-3	TGTGCCAGCGACCCCAGGGATGGAAACACCATATATTTT	CASDPRDGNTIYF
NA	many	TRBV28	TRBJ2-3	TGTGCCAGCATAACAGGGACGACAGATACGCAGTATTTT	CASITGTTDTQYF
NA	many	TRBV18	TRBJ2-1	TGTGCCAGCTCACCGAGCCGGGACTCCCTAACAATAGAGCAGTTCTTC	CASSPSRDSLTIEQFF
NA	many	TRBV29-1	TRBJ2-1	TGCAGCGTTTCCCTTCCCCCGTCCTACAATGAGCAGTTCTTC	CSVSLPPSYNEQFF
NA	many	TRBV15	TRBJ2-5	TGTGCCAGCGGGGCTCGCCACCAAGAGACCCAGTACTTC	CASGARHQETQYF
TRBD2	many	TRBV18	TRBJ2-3	TGTGCCAGCTCACCACCGACTACTAGCGGTGATACGCAGTATTTT	CASSPPTTSGDTQYF
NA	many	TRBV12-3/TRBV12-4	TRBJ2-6	TGTGCCAGCAGCCCTGGGGCCAACGTCCTGACTTTC	CASSPGANVLTF
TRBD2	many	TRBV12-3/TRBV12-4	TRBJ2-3	TGTGCCAGCAGACATAGCGGGACTAGCACAGATACGCAGTATTTT	CASRHSGTSTDTQYF
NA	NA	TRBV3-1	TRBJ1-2	TGTGCCAGCAGCCAAGTAGCTTATCGTACAGACTATCACTATGGCTACACCTTC	CASSQVAYRTDYHYGYTF
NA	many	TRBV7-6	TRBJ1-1	TGTGCCAGCAGCTTAGGGACAGACGGGAACACTGAAGCTTTCTTT	CASSLGTDGNTEAFF
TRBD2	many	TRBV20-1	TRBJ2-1	TGCAGTGCTAGGGGCCCGCGGGGGGGCAATGAGCAGTTCTTC	CSARGPRGGNEQFF
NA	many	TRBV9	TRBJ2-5	TGTGCCAGCAGCTCCCTGGGGCAGCGGGAGACCCAGTACTTC	CASSSLGQRETQYF
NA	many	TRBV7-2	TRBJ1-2	TGTGCCAGCAGCTTAGAAGCCAGGGTAAACTATGGCTACACCTTC	CASSLEARVNYGYTF
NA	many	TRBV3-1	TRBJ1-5	TGTGCCAGCAGCTTAGGGGTGGAGCAGCCCCAGCATTTT	CASSLGVEQPQHF
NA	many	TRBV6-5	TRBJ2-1	TGTGCCAGCAGTTACTCCCGTAGGATCAATGAGCAGTTCTTC	CASSYSRRINEQFF
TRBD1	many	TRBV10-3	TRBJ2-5	TGTGCCATCAGTGATATCACAGGGGGGACCCAGTACTTC	CAISDITGGTQYF
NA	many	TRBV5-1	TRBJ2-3	TGCGCCAGCAGCTACCATTCTGACGGCACAGATACGCAGTATTTT	CASSYHSDGTDTQYF
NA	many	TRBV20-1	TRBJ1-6	TGCAGTGCTAGCAGCGGATTTAGTCGTAATTCACCCCTCCACTTT	CSASSGFSRNSPLHF
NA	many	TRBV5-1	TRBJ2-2	TGCGCCAGCAGCTCGGGGGATTTTGGCACCGGGGAGCTGTTTTTT	CASSSGDFGTGELFF
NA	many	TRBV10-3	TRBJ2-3	TGTGCCATCAGGGCAGGGTCCAAGGATACGCAGTATTTT	CAIRAGSKDTQYF
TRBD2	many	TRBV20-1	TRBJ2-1	TGCAGTGCTAGCTCTGCGGGAGATCGTCTCACCGCTCCGGATGAGCAGTTCTTC	CSASSAGDRLTAPDEQFF
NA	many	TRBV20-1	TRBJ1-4	TGCAGTGCCCGAGGGGCAGGGTCTAGGGAAAAACTGTTTTTT	CSARGAGSREKLFF
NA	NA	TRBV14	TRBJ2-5	TGTGCCAGCAGCCAAATGACATGGGGACAACCTCAAGAGACCCAGTACTTC	CASSQMTWGQPQETQYF
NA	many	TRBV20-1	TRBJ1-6	TGCAGTGCTAGAGAATTACCGGGACAAAGGACCTCACCCCTCCACTTT	CSARELPGQRTSPLHF
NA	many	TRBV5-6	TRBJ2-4	TGTGCCAGCAGCTTGGTTCAGCTAGCCAAAAACATTCAGTACTTC	CASSLVQLAKNIQYF
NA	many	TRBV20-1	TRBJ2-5	TGCAGTGCTAGAAACCCGGGACTTAGCCAAGAGACCCAGTACTTC	CSARNPGLSQETQYF
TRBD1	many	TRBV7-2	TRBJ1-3	TGTGCCAGCACTATCAGGGGGGCGCGTGGAAACACCATATATTTT	CASTIRGARGNTIYF
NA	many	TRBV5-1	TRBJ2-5	TGCGCCAGCAGCCTCAGCGGACTCCAAGAGACCCAGTACTTC	CASSLSGLQETQYF
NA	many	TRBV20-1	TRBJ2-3	TGCAGTGCCGCCCGGGGCACAGATACGCAGTATTTT	CSAARGTDTQYF
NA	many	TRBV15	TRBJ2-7	TGTGCCACCAGCAGGCACCCGACGGGTAACTACGAGCAGTACTTC	CATSRHPTGNYEQYF
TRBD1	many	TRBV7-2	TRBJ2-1	TGTGCCAGCAGCTTTACCGGGACAGGGGCCTACAATGAGCAGTTCTTC	CASSFTGTGAYNEQFF
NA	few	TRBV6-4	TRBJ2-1	TGTGCCAGCAGCCCCGCTGGATACACAGACAATGAGCAGTTCTTC	CASSPAGYTDNEQFF
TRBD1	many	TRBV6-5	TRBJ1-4	TGTGCCAGCACCAAAGGGACAGGTGGGAATGAAAAACTGTTTTTT	CASTKGTGGNEKLFF
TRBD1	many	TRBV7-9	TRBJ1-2	TGTGCCAGCAGCCCACAGGGGGCGTCAAATGGCTACACCTTC	CASSPQGASNGYTF
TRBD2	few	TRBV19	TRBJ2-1	TGTGCCAGTCAGTTTCTGGCTAGCGGGGGGCCTAGGGATGAGCAGTTCTTC	CASQFLASGGPRDEQFF